The 14 T cell receptor beta chains below were found in one sample sequenced in a study of blood T cell repertoires in COVID-19. The repertoire was sequenced with immunoSEQ multiplex PCR; TCRdb's copy has only in-frame clones and lacks some. Here the sample spans tens of thousands of clones, 82% being singletons. The sequenced sample was peripheral blood. The receptors stem from a woman aged 80 or over with acute or convalescent COVID-19.

The gene calls are TRBV7-8 and TRBJ2-2; no clear D gene. V was cut by 2 bases and J by 2 bases, with 6 bases left in between. Germline assignment: CDR1 SGHVS and CDR2 FQNEAQ. This CDR3 has 14 residues. CDR3 sequence: CASSLTTNTGELFF. The CDR3, as DNA: TGTGCCAGCAGCTTAACGACAAACACCGGGGAGCTGTTTTTT. Full variable domain (missing parts from reference TRBV7-8 and TRBJ2-2): GAGVSQSPRYKVAKRGQDVALRCDPISGHVSLFWYQQALGQGPEFLTYFQNEAQLDKSGLPSDRFFAERPEGSVSTLKIQRTQQEDSAVYLCASSLTTNTGELFFGEGSRLTVL.

The chain recombines TRBV15 with TRBJ2-5; the match to TRBD1 covers 7 bases. Trimming cost V 0 bases and J 3 bases; bases outside gene matches: 10. The CDR3 contains 17 residues. The V gene's germline CDR1 is LNHNV and CDR2 YYDKDF (reference sequence). In DNA, the CDR3 is TGTGCCACCAGCAGAGATCCATACGGGACAGACGAAGAGACCCAGTACTTC. This codes for CATSRDPYGTDEETQYF.

This clone came up many times. This chain links TRBV6-5 with TRBJ2-7, with 11 bases fitting TRBD1. V was clipped by 6 bases and J by 4 bases; unmatched bases: 8. The CDR3 has 15 amino acids. From germline, CDR1 is MNHEY and CDR2 SVGAGI. The CDR3 coding sequence is TGTGCCAGCAGCAAGGGACAGGGGGTCCCATACGAGCAGTACTTC. Residues: CASSKGQGVPYEQYF.

The chain has TRBV6-1 and TRBJ1-5; TRBD1 might be the D (5 bases). The length of the CDR3 is 15 residues. Between the trimmed V and J ends, which lost 3 bases and 6 bases, there was a span of 15 bases. Per germline, CDR1 MNHNS and CDR2 SASEGT. CDR3 protein: CASSDPGVLAQPQHF. CDR3 DNA: TGTGCCAGCAGTGATCCGGGGGTATTGGCTCAGCCCCAGCATTTT.

The table lists this clone with a count of one. The chain is built from TRBV6-5 and TRBJ1-1, with 10 bases aligning to TRBD1. The J segment lost 3 bases and the V segment lost 6 bases, leaving 7 bases of the junction unmatched. The CDR3 has 15 amino acids. Germline assignment: CDR1 MNHEY and CDR2 SVGAGI. The CDR3 nucleotides read TGTGCCAGCAGGCGCCGGACAGGGGGGGACACTGAAGCTTTCTTT. Its translation is CASRRRTGGDTEAFF.

The rearrangement joins TRBV6-1 to TRBJ1-6, with D uncertain. Trimming removed 0 bases from V and 8 bases from J, with 8 bases in between. The CDR3 spans 14 residues. The V gene's germline CDR1 is MNHNS and CDR2 SASEGT. The CDR3, as DNA: TGTGCCAGCAGTGAAGCGCATGGAGATTCACCCCTCCACTTT. This translates into CASSEAHGDSPLHF.

The V and J genes are TRBV19 and TRBJ2-2; no clear D. The CDR3 has 14 residues. The germline V gene has CDR1 LNHDA and CDR2 SQIVND (reference sequence). The V and J ends lost 5 bases and 2 bases respectively, with 9 bases between them. CDR3 amino acids: CASSELVNTGELFF. The CDR3 DNA sequence: TGTGCCAGTAGTGAGTTGGTTAACACCGGGGAGCTGTTTTTT.

This sequence joins TRBV2 and TRBJ1-1, with 9 bases fitting TRBD1. From germline, CDR1 is SNHLY and CDR2 FYNNEI. This CDR3 contains 13 residues. The ends lost 4 bases at V and 5 bases at J; junction bases unmatched: 2. The CDR3 here is CASSGQGGTEAFF. The CDR3 bases are TGTGCCAGCAGTGGACAGGGGGGGACTGAAGCTTTCTTT.

This chain links TRBV7-2 with TRBJ1-2, with 8 nucleotides matching TRBD1. From germline, CDR1 is SGHTA and CDR2 FQGNSA. V was clipped by 3 bases and J by 0 bases; unmatched bases: 9. This CDR3 is built from 17 residues. The CDR3 DNA follows: TGTGCCAGCAGCTTTTGGCAGGGGGCCTCGGCTAACTATGGCTACACCTTC. This encodes CASSFWQGASANYGYTF.

In its sample, this clone was seen a few times. In DNA, the CDR3 is TGTGCCAGCAGCAAAGGGGACAGGGTCGGAGCTCTCTACGAGCAGTACTTC. It yields the protein CASSKGDRVGALYEQYF. The V call is TRBV21-1, the J call TRBJ2-7; the table gives TRBD1 as D, unverified against the DNA. TRBV21-1 is shown as a pseudogene. The CDR3 totals 17 residues.

The chain uses TRBV2 and TRBJ1-1; 7 nucleotides agree with TRBD1. The ends lost 7 bases at V and 3 bases at J; junction bases unmatched: 8. The germline gives CDR1 SNHLY, CDR2 FYNNEI. This CDR3 spans 14 amino acids. The CDR3 loop is CASTLDRADTEAFF. The DNA of the CDR3 is TGTGCCAGCACCCTCGACAGGGCGGACACTGAAGCTTTCTTT.

The chain is built from TRBV28 and TRBJ1-5; 7 nucleotides line up with TRBD1. Germline V lookup: CDR1 MDHEN, CDR2 SYDVKM. The CDR3 consists of 17 residues. V shed 2 bases and J 6 bases; nucleotides not matched to a gene: 13. The CDR3 coding sequence is TGTGCCAGCAGTTTAATGTCGGCAGGGGGTCTCTCTCAGCCCCAGCATTTT. Translation: CASSLMSAGGLSQPQHF.

The chain recombines TRBV29-1 with TRBJ1-1, with TRBD1 identical over 7 bases. The CDR3 contains 14 residues. V was clipped by 6 bases and J by 4 bases; unmatched bases: 11. Germline V CDR1 and CDR2: SQVTM, ANQGSEA. The CDR3 sequence: CSVGDDRVGTEAFF. In DNA form, the CDR3 reads TGCAGCGTCGGGGACGACAGGGTGGGCACTGAAGCTTTCTTT.

This chain connects TRBV4-2 to TRBJ2-5; D not resolved. V was pared by 6 bases and J by 5 bases, with 10 bases between. CDR3 length: 12 residues. The V gene's germline CDR1 is LGHNA and CDR2 YNFKEQ. The CDR3 reads CASSPGGETQYF. CDR3 nucleotides: TGTGCCAGCAGTCCGGGTGGGGAGACCCAGTACTTC.